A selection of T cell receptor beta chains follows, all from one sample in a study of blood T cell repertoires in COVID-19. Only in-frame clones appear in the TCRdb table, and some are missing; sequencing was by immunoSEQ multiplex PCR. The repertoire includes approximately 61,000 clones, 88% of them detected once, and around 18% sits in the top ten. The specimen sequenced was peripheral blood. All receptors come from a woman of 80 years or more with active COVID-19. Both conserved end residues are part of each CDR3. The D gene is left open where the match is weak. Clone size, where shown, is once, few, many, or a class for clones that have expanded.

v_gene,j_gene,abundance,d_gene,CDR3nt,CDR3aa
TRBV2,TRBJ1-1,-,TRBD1,TGTGCCAGCAGAACGGACAGGACTAACACTGAAGCTTTCTTT,CASRTDRTNTEAFF
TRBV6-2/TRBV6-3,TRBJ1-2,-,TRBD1,TGTGCCAGCAGTTCGGGACAGACCTATGGCTACACCTTC,CASSSGQTYGYTF
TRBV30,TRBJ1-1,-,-,TGTGCCTGGAGCCTAGGGGGAAACACTGAAGCTTTCTTT,CAWSLGGNTEAFF
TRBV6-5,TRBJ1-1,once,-,TGTGCCAGCAGTCCCCGTGGAGGGACCGGGGCTTTCTTT,CASSPRGGTGAFF
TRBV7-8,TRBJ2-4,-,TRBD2,TGTGCCAGCAGCTTAGTCGGCCTAGCGGGGAGACGGGCCAAAAACATTCAGTACTTC,CASSLVGLAGRRAKNIQYF
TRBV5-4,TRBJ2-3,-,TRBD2,TGTGCCAGCAGCCTTAGACTAGCGGGGGGGAGCACAGATACGCAGTATTTT,CASSLRLAGGSTDTQYF
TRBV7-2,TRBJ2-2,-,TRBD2,TGTGCCAGCAGCTTTAAGCGGGGGGGCGGCGGGGAGCTGTTTTTT,CASSFKRGGGGELFF
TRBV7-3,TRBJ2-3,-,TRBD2,TGTGCCAGCAGCTTATACCTAGCGGGGGGCCCTAGCACAGATACGCAGTATTTT,CASSLYLAGGPSTDTQYF
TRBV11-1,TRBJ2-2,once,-,TGTGCCAGCATCGGGACAACGAACACCGGGGAGCTGTTTTTT,CASIGTTNTGELFF
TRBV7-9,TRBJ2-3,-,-,TGTGCCAGCAGCTCGACCCTCAGGGATGCGGCAGATACGCAGTATTTT,CASSSTLRDAADTQYF
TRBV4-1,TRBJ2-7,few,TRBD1,TGCGCCAGCAGCCCTAGAGCCGACAGGGGCTACGAGCAGTACTTC,CASSPRADRGYEQYF
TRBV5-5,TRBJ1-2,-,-,TGTGCCAGCAGCACCACCACGGCGCAGGGCTTCGGCTATGGCTACACCTTC,CASSTTTAQGFGYGYTF
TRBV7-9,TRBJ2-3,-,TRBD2,TGTGCCAGCAGCTTAAGAGGGAGTGTCGCGGGGGGAAGAAGTACGCAGTATTTT,CASSLRGSVAGGRSTQYF
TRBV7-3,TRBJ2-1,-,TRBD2,TGTGCCAGCAGCTTAATTAGCGGGGGGCAATACAATGAGCAGTTCTTC,CASSLISGGQYNEQFF
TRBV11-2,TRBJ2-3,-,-,TGTGCCAGCAGCTTACAAAGCACAGATACGCAGTATTTT,CASSLQSTDTQYF
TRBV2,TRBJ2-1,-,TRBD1,TGTGCCAGCAGGCGGACAGGGGCTCCCGCCTACAATGAGCAGTTCTTC,CASRRTGAPAYNEQFF
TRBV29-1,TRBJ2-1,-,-,TGCAGCGCTTCCGACAGGCTAAGCTCCTACAATGAGCAGTTCTTC,CSASDRLSSYNEQFF
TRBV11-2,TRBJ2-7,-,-,TGTGCCAGCAGCTTAGCAGGTCAGTCTACCTACGAGCAGTACTTC,CASSLAGQSTYEQYF
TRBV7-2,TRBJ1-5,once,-,TGTGCCAGCAGCTTTTTAGGGGGGGCCAAGCAGCCCCAGCATTTT,CASSFLGGAKQPQHF
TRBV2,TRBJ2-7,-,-,TGTGCCAGCAGTGAAATGGCCATCTACGAGCAGTACTTC,CASSEMAIYEQYF
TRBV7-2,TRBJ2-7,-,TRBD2,TGTGCCAGCAGCTTCGGCGGGGGGGCCTACGAGCAGTACTTC,CASSFGGGAYEQYF
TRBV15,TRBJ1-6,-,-,TGTGCCACCAGCAGCCCGACCGGGGGGGGCTCCTATAATTCACCCCTCCACTTT,CATSSPTGGGSYNSPLHF
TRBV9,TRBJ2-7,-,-,TGTGCCAGCAGCGTAGGGGTCCGGGACACCAACTCCTACGAGCAGTACTTC,CASSVGVRDTNSYEQYF
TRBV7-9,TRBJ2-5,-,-,TGTGCCAGCAGCTTTGGTGCGGAGGAGCCCGGAGAGACCCAGTACTTC,CASSFGAEEPGETQYF
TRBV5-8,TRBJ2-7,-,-,TGTGCCAGCAGCCGCGGGGTGGGCTACGAGCAGTACTTC,CASSRGVGYEQYF
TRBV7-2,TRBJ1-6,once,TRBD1,TGTGCCAGCAGCCGGACAGGGGCAGGCTATAATTCACCCCTCCACTTT,CASSRTGAGYNSPLHF
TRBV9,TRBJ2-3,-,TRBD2,TGTGCCAGCAGCGCTCCTAGCGGGGCGGATACGCAGTATTTT,CASSAPSGADTQYF
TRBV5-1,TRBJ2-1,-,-,TGCGCCAGCAGCCCCCTTACTAGGTATGAGCAGTTCTTC,CASSPLTRYEQFF
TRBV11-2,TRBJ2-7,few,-,TGTGCCAGCAGCCCAGAGCCCCGGGTCGAGCAGTACTTC,CASSPEPRVEQYF
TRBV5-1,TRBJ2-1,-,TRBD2,TGCGCCAGCAGCCCAGACGGGGGGGCCTACAATGAGCAGTTCTTC,CASSPDGGAYNEQFF
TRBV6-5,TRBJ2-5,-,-,TGTGCCAGCAGAAAATCTAACTACCAAGAGACCCAGTACTTC,CASRKSNYQETQYF
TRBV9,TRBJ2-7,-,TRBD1,TGTGCCAGCAGCGTAGGGGACAGCTACTACGAGCAGTACTTC,CASSVGDSYYEQYF
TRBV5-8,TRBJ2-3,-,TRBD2,TGTGCCAGCAGCGGGGTAGCGGGTAGCACAGATACGCAGTATTTT,CASSGVAGSTDTQYF
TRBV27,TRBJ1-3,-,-,TGTGCCAGCAGACTGACAGTGAGCTCTGGAAACACCATATATTTT,CASRLTVSSGNTIYF
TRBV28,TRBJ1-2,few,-,TGTGCCAGCAAAATTACAGGGCTCTATGGCTACACCTTC,CASKITGLYGYTF
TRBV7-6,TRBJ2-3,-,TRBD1,TGTGCCAGCAGCCCTACCCCAGGGACAGAAGGTACAGATACGCAGTATTTT,CASSPTPGTEGTDTQYF
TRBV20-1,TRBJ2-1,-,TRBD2,TGCAGTGCTAGTGGGGCCCGGGGGGGTTATGAGCAGTTCTTC,CSASGARGGYEQFF
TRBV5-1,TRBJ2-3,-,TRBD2,TGCGCCAGCAGCCGGACTAGCGGGGGGACAGATACGCAGTATTTT,CASSRTSGGTDTQYF
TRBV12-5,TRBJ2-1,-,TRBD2,TGTGCTAGTGGTTTGGGGGGACTAGCAAGTGAGCAGTTCTTC,CASGLGGLASEQFF
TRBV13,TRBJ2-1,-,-,TGTGCCAGCAGTTGGGGGGTGAGCTCCTACAATGAGCAGTTCTTC,CASSWGVSSYNEQFF
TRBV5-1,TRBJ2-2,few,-,TGCGCCAGCGGGGCCCGAGGCCTAACGAACACCGGGGAGCTGTTTTTT,CASGARGLTNTGELFF
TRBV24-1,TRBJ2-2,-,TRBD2,TGTGCCACCAGTGGTAGCGGGGGCCGGGGGACCGGGGAGCTGTTTTTT,CATSGSGGRGTGELFF
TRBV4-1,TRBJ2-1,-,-,TGCGCCAGCAGCCAAGTCAACTTAGTCTCCTACAATGAGCAGTTCTTC,CASSQVNLVSYNEQFF
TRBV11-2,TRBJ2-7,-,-,TGTGCCAGCAGCTTACGGAGACCGGGCGAGCAGTACTTC,CASSLRRPGEQYF
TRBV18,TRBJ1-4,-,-,TGTGCCAGCTCACCGATCCGGGGTAGTGAAAAACTGTTTTTT,CASSPIRGSEKLFF
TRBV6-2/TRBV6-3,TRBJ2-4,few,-,TGTGCCAGCAGCCCGTATGCCAAAAACATTCAGTACTTC,CASSPYAKNIQYF